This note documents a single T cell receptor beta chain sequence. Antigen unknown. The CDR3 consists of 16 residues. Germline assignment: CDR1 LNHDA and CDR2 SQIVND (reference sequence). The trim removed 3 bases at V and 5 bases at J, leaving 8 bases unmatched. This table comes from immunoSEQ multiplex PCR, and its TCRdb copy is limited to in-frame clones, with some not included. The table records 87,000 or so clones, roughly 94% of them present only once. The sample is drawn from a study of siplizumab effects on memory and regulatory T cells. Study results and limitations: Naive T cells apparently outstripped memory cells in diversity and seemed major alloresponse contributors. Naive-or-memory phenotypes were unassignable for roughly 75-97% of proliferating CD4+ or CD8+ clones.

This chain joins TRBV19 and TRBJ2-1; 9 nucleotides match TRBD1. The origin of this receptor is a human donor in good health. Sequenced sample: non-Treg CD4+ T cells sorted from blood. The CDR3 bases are TGTGCCAGTAGTATTTTCGGGACAGGGTCCGACAATGAGCAGTTCTTC. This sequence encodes CASSIFGTGSDNEQFF. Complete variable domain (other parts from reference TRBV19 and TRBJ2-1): DGGITQSPKYLFRKEGQNVTLSCEQNLNHDAMYWYRQDPGQGLRLIYYSQIVNDFQKGDIAEGYSVSREKKESFPLTVTSAQKNPTAFYLCASSIFGTGSDNEQFFGPGTRLTVL.